Below are 11 T cell receptor beta chains sequenced from a single sample in a study of cytomegalovirus exposure and HLA in healthy donors. PCR amplification relied on 60 Vbeta primers (plus 13 Jbeta primers). The protocol was immunoSEQ multiplex PCR, while the TCRdb copy is restricted to in-frame clones and leaves out a portion. The sample has fewer than 150,000 clones; 80% are singletons. The sequenced sample consisted of PBMCs. The receptors come from a man aged 35 to 55 in good health and CMV-seropositive.

This clone was observed a handful of times. The V and J genes are TRBV7-9 and TRBJ2-1; 12 bases are a match to TRBD2. CDR3 length: 14 amino acids. With V trimmed by 8 bases and J by 5 bases, 4 bases remained unmatched. The germline gives CDR1 SEHNR, CDR2 FQNEAQ (reference sequence). CDR3 amino acids: CASDGTSGHNEQFF. The CDR3 DNA is TGTGCCAGCGATGGGACTAGCGGGCACAATGAGCAGTTCTTC. The variable domain in full, completed from reference TRBV7-9 and TRBJ2-1, reads DTGVSQNPRHKITKRGQNVTFRCDPISEHNRLYWYRQTLGQGPEFLTYFQNEAQLEKSRLLSDRFSAERPKGSFSTLEIQRTEQGDSAMYLCASDGTSGHNEQFFGPGTRLTVL.

V gene TRBV27 combines with J gene TRBJ1-3, with D unresolved. Germline assignment: CDR1 MNHEY and CDR2 SMNVEV (reference sequence). The ends were cut back, 0 bases at V and 8 bases at J, with 26 bases in the middle. This CDR3 spans 19 amino acids. The CDR3 sequence: CASSLSTVAGGLGGYTIYF. The CDR3 DNA reads TGTGCCAGCAGTTTATCGACGGTCGCGGGAGGTCTGGGTGGGTACACCATATATTTT.

CDR3 nucleotides: TGTGCCAGTGCGGGGGGGACAGGGGGCTTAGATGAGCAGTTCTTC. It encodes CASAGGTGGLDEQFF. The chain uses TRBV2 and TRBJ2-1; 12 bases agree with TRBD1. Germline assignment: CDR1 SNHLY and CDR2 FYNNEI. CDR3 size: 15 residues. Trimming took 9 bases from V and 8 from J; bases not matched to a gene: 11.

Only a few counts were recorded for this clone. J is TRBJ1-3 and V is TRBV29-1; D gene unclear. This CDR3 is 13 amino acids long. CDR1 SQVTM and CDR2 ANQGSEA come from the germline V gene. The ends were cut back, 0 bases at V and 2 bases at J, with 5 bases in the middle. The CDR3 sequence is CSVEEVAGNTIYF. In nucleotides, the CDR3 is TGCAGCGTTGAAGAGGTAGCTGGAAACACCATATATTTT.

In its sample, this clone was seen once. The chain uses TRBV28 and TRBJ1-5; 12 positions match TRBD1. Germline V gives CDR1 MDHEN, CDR2 SYDVKM. V gave up 6 bases and J gave up 6 bases; unmatched junction bases: 9. This CDR3 is 16 amino acids long. CDR3 residues: CASRRPGTGGSQPQHF. The CDR3 DNA sequence: TGTGCCAGCAGGCGTCCCGGGACAGGGGGCTCTCAGCCCCAGCATTTT.

This clone has a handful of counts. The rearrangement links TRBV25-1 to TRBJ2-5, with 7 nucleotides matching TRBD2. The germline gives CDR1 MGHDK, CDR2 SYGVNS. There are 16 residues in the CDR3. V lost 5 bases to trimming and J lost 2 bases; unmatched junction nucleotides: 11. The CDR3 is CASSSLTTGRQETQYF. The DNA for the CDR3 is TGTGCCAGCAGTTCTCTGACAACCGGGAGGCAAGAGACCCAGTACTTC.

The chain joins TRBV2 to TRBJ2-1; the match to TRBD2 covers 8 bases. CDR1 is SNHLY and CDR2 is FYNNEI in the germline V gene. V lost 4 bases, J lost 6 bases, and 8 bases stayed unmatched. The CDR3 runs to 15 residues. The CDR3 coding sequence is TGTGCCAGCAGTGTAGGGCTAGCGGGCCCCAATGAGCAGTTCTTC. Amino acid sequence: CASSVGLAGPNEQFF.

The chain has TRBV4-3 and TRBJ2-2; TRBD1 is a possible D gene (6 bases). V was shortened by 4 bases and J by 4 bases, with 16 bases between the two germline ends. The CDR3 covers 16 residues. CDR1 is LGHNA and CDR2 is YSLEER in the germline V gene. The CDR3 loop is CASSPPRGGSTGELFF. The CDR3 nucleotides are TGCGCCAGCAGCCCCCCCAGGGGTGGGAGCACCGGGGAGCTGTTTTTT.

The chain combines TRBV6-1 with TRBJ2-1; 11 positions match TRBD1. The CDR3 loop spans 15 amino acids. V lost 4 bases to trimming and J lost 6 bases; unmatched junction nucleotides: 5. Germline-derived CDR1 and CDR2 are MNHNS and SASEGT. CDR3 protein: CASSVLDRGPNEQFF. CDR3 coding DNA: TGTGCCAGCAGTGTTCTGGACAGGGGGCCCAATGAGCAGTTCTTC.

The rearrangement joins TRBV10-3 to TRBJ1-6, with 8 nucleotides matching TRBD1. This CDR3 has 13 residues. Unmatched junction bases numbered 9, after V lost 7 bases and J lost 13 bases. The V gene's germline CDR1 is ENHRY and CDR2 SYGVKD. The chain's CDR3 is CAIKAQGALPLHF. In nucleotides, the CDR3 is TGTGCCATCAAGGCCCAGGGGGCGCTTCCCCTCCACTTT.

The chain employs TRBV6-1 and TRBJ2-7, with 11 nucleotides matching TRBD2. The CDR3 extends over 13 amino acids. Germline V CDR1 and CDR2: MNHNS, SASEGT. V was pared by 6 bases and J by 11 bases, with 9 bases of the junction left unmatched. CDR3 sequence: CASRKTSGENEYF. The CDR3 bases are TGTGCCAGCAGGAAGACTAGCGGGGAAAACGAGTACTTC.